This entry lists 19 T cell receptor beta chains sequenced from one sample in a study of blood T cell repertoires in COVID-19. TCRdb keeps only in-frame clones here, not all; method: immunoSEQ multiplex PCR. The profile shows a few hundred thousand clones, more than 80% of them singletons. The sequenced sample consisted of PBMCs or T cells enriched from blood (not recorded which). These receptors came from a man in his forties who had recovered from COVID-19.

V usage is TRBV19 and J usage is TRBJ1-5; perhaps TRBD1 as D (5 bases). This CDR3 comprises 16 residues. The V end was cut by 3 bases, the J end by 2 bases, with 14 bases between. Germline values: CDR1 LNHDA, CDR2 SQIVND (reference sequence). CDR3 residues: CASSIGWGGGNQPQHF. CDR3 bases: TGTGCCAGTAGTATTGGTTGGGGAGGGGGCAATCAGCCCCAGCATTTT.

The chain joins TRBV10-2 to TRBJ1-1, with TRBD1 as a possible D gene (6 bases). Germline loops: CDR1 WSHSY, CDR2 SAAADI. Trimming removed 7 bases at V and 6 bases at J, with 12 bases between. The CDR3 has 12 residues. The CDR3 coding sequence is TGCGCCAGCACACAGGGTAGCGCTGAAGCTTTCTTT. As protein: CASTQGSAEAFF.

This clone was detected once. The chain couples TRBV30 to TRBJ2-3; D gene uncertain. The CDR3 sequence is 13 residues long. Deletions cut 0 bases from V and 1 base from J, with 5 bases between. Germline V gene data show CDR1 as GTSNPN and CDR2 as SVGIG (reference sequence). CDR3 residues: CAWSVSGTDTQYF. The CDR3 nucleotides read TGTGCCTGGAGTGTGTCAGGCACAGATACGCAGTATTTT.

This clone was detected only a few times. CDR3 in DNA: TGCGCCAGCAGCTTGAAGGAGAGCACAGATACGCAGTATTTT. It translates to CASSLKESTDTQYF. V and J are TRBV5-1 and TRBJ2-3; D gene uncertain. With 1 base removed from V and 0 bases from J, the gap between germline ends came to 6 bases. CDR3 size: 14 residues. Per the germline V gene, CDR1 is SGHRS and CDR2 is YFSETQ.

The chain is built from TRBV7-9 and TRBJ1-2, with 8 positions matching TRBD1. The CDR3 covers 16 residues. V shed 4 bases, J shed 6 bases, and the junction held 13 bases outside the gene matches. Per germline, CDR1 SEHNR and CDR2 FQNEAQ (reference sequence). The CDR3 DNA sequence: TGTGCCAGCAGCTCGCAGGGTGGGACAGGAGACAATGGCTACACCTTC. Protein: CASSSQGGTGDNGYTF.

The V gene is TRBV10-2, the J gene TRBJ1-6; possibly TRBD1 for D (6 bases). This CDR3 has 18 amino acids. Germline V gives CDR1 WSHSY, CDR2 SAAADI. V was pared by 11 bases and J by 7 bases, with 30 bases between. The DNA for the CDR3 is TGCGCCCCCTGTGGGGGGGGATCGGGAGGGGGTACCAATTCACCCCTCCACTTT. Amino acids: CAPCGGGSGGGTNSPLHF.

V usage is TRBV18 and J usage is TRBJ2-3, with 7 positions matching TRBD1. Germline CDR1 reads KGHSH; CDR2 reads LQKENI. The CDR3 contains 16 residues. V lost 0 bases to trimming and J lost 1 base; unmatched junction nucleotides: 4. CDR3 loop: CASSPPLGGRTDTQYF. For the CDR3, the DNA is TGTGCCAGCTCACCACCGTTAGGGGGCCGCACAGATACGCAGTATTTT.

The rearrangement uses TRBV27 and TRBJ2-5; 9 bases fit TRBD2. V trimming: 6 bases; J trimming: 9 bases; junction bases outside the gene matches: 8. CDR3 size: 13 residues. The germline V gene has CDR1 MNHEY and CDR2 SMNVEV (reference sequence). In nucleotides, the CDR3 is TGTGCCAGCAGGACTAGCGGCGGTAGGGCCCAGTACTTC. Protein: CASRTSGGRAQYF.

The chain carries TRBV24-1 and TRBJ1-6; 9 bases align to TRBD1. The CDR3 spans 17 residues. Germline V CDR1 and CDR2: KGHDR, SFDVKD. Trimming at V came to 3 bases and at J to 4 bases, leaving 6 bases not matched to a gene. The CDR3 DNA reads TGTGCCACCAGTGATCTGACAGGGGGGGAATATAATTCACCCCTCCACTTT. Protein: CATSDLTGGEYNSPLHF.

This rearrangement joins TRBV5-1 to TRBJ2-5; a weak D match, TRBD2 (7 bases). The CDR3 contains 16 residues. V was cut by 5 bases and J by 1 base, with 18 bases left in between. The germline CDR1 and CDR2 sequences are SGHRS and YFSETQ. The CDR3 coding sequence is TGCGCCAGCAGATATTTTGGGGGGGGGCCCCAAGAGACCCAGTACTTC. It codes for CASRYFGGGPQETQYF.

The chain links TRBV27 to TRBJ1-6; D possibly corresponds to TRBD1 (5 bases). The CDR3 runs 16 residues. Per germline, CDR1 MNHEY and CDR2 SMNVEV (reference sequence). V lost 3 bases to trimming and J lost 5 bases, with 14 bases between them. The CDR3 protein is CASSFAGVSNNSPLHF. As DNA, the CDR3 is TGTGCCAGCAGTTTCGCGGGGGTGTCCAATAATTCACCCCTCCACTTT.

V usage is TRBV3-1 (or the pseudogene TRBV3-2) and J usage is TRBJ2-3, with D perhaps TRBD2 (5 bases). CDR1 and CDR2 (germline): LGHDT, YNNKEL (reference sequence). The CDR3 contains 18 residues. V lost 3 bases and J 0 bases, leaving 19 bases between the germline ends. The CDR3 loop is CASSHNPGVRSSTDTQYF. The CDR3 nucleotides are TGTGCCAGCAGCCACAACCCCGGGGTGAGAAGCAGCACAGATACGCAGTATTTT.

The rearrangement joins TRBV9 to TRBJ1-1; no definite D call. V was cut by 3 bases and J by 1 base, with 13 bases left in between. From germline, CDR1 is SGDLS and CDR2 YYNGEE. CDR3 length equals 15 residues. The CDR3 DNA reads as TGTGCCAGCAGCGCAGGCGGGGTGAGGAACACTGAAGCTTTCTTT. Its translation is CASSAGGVRNTEAFF.

The J gene is TRBJ1-2, the V gene TRBV19, with TRBD1 matching over 7 bases. The CDR3 consists of 14 residues. Germline values: CDR1 LNHDA, CDR2 SQIVND (reference sequence). J gave up 7 bases and V 5 bases, and 10 bases lay outside the gene matches. Here the CDR3 reads CASSLQGLPGGYTF. For the CDR3, the DNA is TGTGCCAGTAGTCTACAGGGGCTACCGGGTGGCTACACCTTC.

The chain employs TRBV19 and TRBJ2-1; TRBD2 matches 13 bases. CDR3 size: 15 residues. The V gene's germline CDR1 is LNHDA and CDR2 SQIVND (reference sequence). V dropped 6 bases and J dropped 8; count of bases not matched to a gene: 7. CDR3 sequence reads: CASSLTSGGAHEQFF. The CDR3 DNA reads as TGTGCCAGTAGCTTAACTAGCGGGGGGGCCCATGAGCAGTTCTTC.

This clone occurred a few times. The chain employs TRBV5-1 and TRBJ2-1; the match to TRBD2 covers 7 bases. Per germline, CDR1 SGHRS and CDR2 YFSETQ. The V gene end was trimmed by 4 bases and the J gene end by 5 bases; junction bases not matched to a gene: 9. The CDR3 has 15 amino acids. CDR3 sequence: CASSTTSDGHNEQFF. CDR3 in DNA: TGCGCCAGCAGCACAACTAGCGACGGACACAATGAGCAGTTCTTC.

The chain joins TRBV28 to TRBJ2-7, with 8 nucleotides matching TRBD1. Germline CDR1 is MDHEN and CDR2 is SYDVKM. Unmatched junction bases numbered 12, after V lost 5 bases and J lost 3 bases. The CDR3 runs to 16 residues. The CDR3 bases are TGTGCCAGCAGTCGAATCCCCGGGACAGGACGCTACGAGCAGTACTTC. It translates to CASSRIPGTGRYEQYF.

The chain links TRBV2 to TRBJ1-1, with a weak D call TRBD1 (6 bases). The CDR3 has 15 residues. The V gene's germline CDR1 is SNHLY and CDR2 FYNNEI. The V and J ends lost 6 bases and 5 bases respectively, with 19 bases between them. The CDR3 sequence is CASSPNAMGATEAFF. DNA of the CDR3: TGTGCCAGCAGCCCCAACGCGATGGGGGCAACTGAAGCTTTCTTT.

This chain uses TRBV7-9 with TRBJ1-1; D remains ambiguous. V was pared by 7 bases and J by 3 bases, with 6 bases between. Looked up from germline, CDR1 is SEHNR and CDR2 is FQNEAQ (reference sequence). The CDR3 has 11 amino acids. The CDR3 reads CASIMYTEAFF. DNA of the CDR3: TGTGCCAGCATCATGTACACTGAAGCTTTCTTT.